Shown below are 17 T cell receptor beta chains from a single sample sequenced in a study of CD8+CD57+ T cells in acquired aplastic anemia. Patients chosen for sequencing had shown CD8+CD57+ cell expansion by flow cytometry. For CDR3 and TCR beta VDJ profiling, genomic DNA was the template used. MiXCR, run by TCRdb on the reads, gives a single entry per CDR3 protein. The table lists approximately 190,000 distinct CDR3 sequences, roughly half of them singletons. The sequenced sample was sorted CD4+, CD8+, or CD8+CD57+ T cells (not recorded which) from PBMCs. These TCRs come from a human donor with aplastic anemia.

The rearrangement joins TRBV30 to TRBJ1-4; no definite D call. V lost 0 bases and J lost 10, with 9 bases in between. The germline gives CDR1 GTSNPN, CDR2 SVGIG (reference sequence). This CDR3 has 12 residues. The CDR3 region is CAWSVWSGKLFF. In nucleotides, the CDR3 is TGTGCCTGGAGTGTATGGTCGGGAAAACTGTTTTTT.

The chain is built from TRBV2 and TRBJ1-2; 9 bases line up with TRBD1. CDR1 SNHLY and CDR2 FYNNEI come from the germline V gene. CDR3 size: 15 residues. V trimming: 5 bases; J trimming: 4 bases; junction bases outside the gene matches: 8. DNA for the CDR3: TGTGCCAGCAGTCAACAGGGGGCGCAGAGCTATGGCTACACCTTC. It codes for CASSQQGAQSYGYTF.

The chain links TRBV24-1 to TRBJ1-5; maybe TRBD1 (6 bases). Germline V CDR1 and CDR2: KGHDR, SFDVKD. V was trimmed by 2 bases and J by 1 base, leaving 11 bases between them. The CDR3 loop spans 16 amino acids. In DNA, the CDR3 is TGTGCCACCAGTGATTCAAAACAGGGCAGCAATCAGCCCCAGCATTTT. The encoded protein is CATSDSKQGSNQPQHF.

This clonotype was detected many times. The V call is TRBV2, the J call TRBJ2-5, with D maybe TRBD2 (5 bases). V dropped 8 bases and J dropped 1 base, with 11 bases sitting between them. CDR1 and CDR2 (germline): SNHLY, FYNNEI. The CDR3 is 13 amino acids. The CDR3 protein is CASPDSPQETQYF. CDR3 coding DNA: TGTGCCAGCCCGGACTCACCCCAAGAGACCCAGTACTTC.

Ten or more counts support this clonotype. The chain employs TRBV5-1 and TRBJ2-7; 10 bases fit TRBD1. The ends lost 4 bases at V and 7 bases at J; junction bases unmatched: 14. Germline V lookup: CDR1 SGHRS, CDR2 YFSETQ. The CDR3 length is 16 residues. The CDR3 loop is CASSATLTGGAGEQYF. The CDR3 DNA is TGCGCCAGCAGCGCAACCCTGACAGGGGGCGCGGGAGAGCAGTACTTC.

The chain employs TRBV2 and TRBJ1-5; TRBD1 aligns across 9 bases. Germline V gives CDR1 SNHLY, CDR2 FYNNEI. CDR3 length: 13 amino acids. V shed 3 bases, J shed 7 bases, and the junction held 1 base outside the gene matches. The CDR3 DNA is TGTGCCAGCAGTGAGGACAGGGGACAGCCCCAGCATTTT. Its translation is CASSEDRGQPQHF. The entire variable domain, with the rest obtained from reference TRBV2 and TRBJ1-5, is as follows: EPEVTQTPSHQVTQMGQEVILRCVPISNHLYFYWYRQILGQKVEFLVSFYNNEISEKSEIFDDQFSVERPDGSNFTLKIRSTKLEDSAMYFCASSEDRGQPQHFGDGTRLSIL.

This clonotype was detected only a few times. V gene TRBV24-1 combines with J gene TRBJ2-5, with D perhaps TRBD1 (6 bases). Germline CDR1 and CDR2: KGHDR and SFDVKD. Trimming took 2 bases from V and 4 from J, leaving 7 bases between them. The CDR3 spans 13 residues. CDR3 DNA sequence: TGTGCCACCAGTGATTGGGACACAGAGACCCAGTACTTC. Amino acids: CATSDWDTETQYF.

The V call is TRBV5-1, the J call TRBJ2-1, with TRBD2 as a possible D gene (7 bases). The V end lost 5 bases, the J end lost 6 bases, and 18 bases lay between the germline ends. The CDR3 covers 15 residues. CDR1 and CDR2 from the germline V gene are SGHRS and YFSETQ. In DNA, the CDR3 is TGCGCCAGCAGGCGGGGGCCAGGTGGAAGCAATGAGCAGTTCTTC. Translating it yields CASRRGPGGSNEQFF.

This clonotype was observed many times. The rearrangement joins TRBV12-5 to TRBJ1-6; 7 bases are a match to TRBD1. The germline CDR1 and CDR2 sequences are LGHNT and FRNRAP. V lost 5 bases, J lost 14 bases, and 9 bases stayed unmatched. The CDR3 extends over 13 amino acids. CDR3 in DNA: TGTGCTAGTGGTCAAACAGGGGTTTTCACCCTCCACTTT. Protein sequence: CASGQTGVFTLHF.

This clonotype has only a few counts. This rearrangement joins TRBV30 to TRBJ2-6; D is ambiguous. The CDR3 sequence is 15 residues long. V was shortened by 1 base and J by 0 bases, with 7 bases between the two germline ends. Per germline, CDR1 GTSNPN and CDR2 SVGIG (reference sequence). CDR3 DNA sequence: TGTGCCTGGAGTGGTTCGCGCTCTGGGGCCAACGTCCTGACTTTC. This sequence encodes CAWSGSRSGANVLTF.

The chain joins TRBV5-1 to TRBJ2-7, with a weak D call TRBD2 (5 bases). In germline, CDR1 is SGHRS, CDR2 YFSETQ. CDR3 length: 13 residues. The V and J ends lost 7 bases and 2 bases respectively, with 13 bases between them. This CDR3 is CASAPGGTYEQYF. CDR3 DNA: TGCGCCAGCGCCCCTGGAGGAACCTACGAGCAGTACTTC.

In the case of this clonotype: Germline and junction disagree at one end, which may indicate a read error. This chain uses TRBV11-2 with TRBJ1-1; D not resolved. This CDR3 has 13 residues. Germline CDR1 is SGHAT and CDR2 is FQNNGV. Here the CDR3 reads CASSLGTSTESFF. CDR3 in DNA: TGTGCCAGCAGCTTAGGGACGAGCACTGAATCTTTCTTT.

The chain employs TRBV6-5 and TRBJ1-1; no clear D gene. Trimming stripped 11 bases from V and 3 bases from J, with 7 bases between. Germline CDR1 reads MNHEY; CDR2 reads SVGAGI. The CDR3 has 10 amino acids. The CDR3 spells CAERDTEAFF. The CDR3, as DNA: TGTGCCGAGAGAGACACTGAAGCTTTCTTT.

This clonotype occurred many times. The V call is TRBV7-2, the J call TRBJ2-1; TRBD2 agrees at 14 bases. The CDR3 runs to 16 residues. The V and J ends lost 5 bases and 8 bases, in that order; junction bases with no gene match: 8. The V gene's germline CDR1 is SGHTA and CDR2 FQGNSA. The CDR3 is CASSNSGTSGSHEQFF. The CDR3 DNA sequence: TGTGCCAGCAGCAATTCCGGGACTAGCGGGAGTCATGAGCAGTTCTTC.

This clonotype was counted a few times. V and J are TRBV12-3 or TRBV12-4 and TRBJ2-4, with D hard to call. The V end was cut by 2 bases, the J end by 2 bases, with 16 bases between. The CDR3 is made up of 17 amino acids. Here the CDR3 DNA reads TGTGCCAGCAGTTTACGCCGATCCATGGTGACCAAAAACATTCAGTACTTC. It translates to CASSLRRSMVTKNIQYF.

The rearrangement uses TRBV12-3 or TRBV12-4 and TRBJ1-2, with D unclear. Trimming shortened V by 4 bases and J by 4 bases, and 7 bases separated the two germline ends. This CDR3 is 12 amino acids long. The CDR3 protein is CASSWTVYGYTF. Written as DNA, the CDR3 is TGTGCCAGCAGTTGGACGGTCTATGGCTACACCTTC.

This chain links TRBV12-3 or TRBV12-4 with TRBJ1-1; no firm D call. V was cut by 3 bases and J by 1 base, with 6 bases left in between. This CDR3 comprises 13 residues. In DNA, the CDR3 is TGTGCCAGCAGTTTGGCAGCGAACACTGAAGCTTTCTTT. Protein product: CASSLAANTEAFF.